A single sample gave rise to the 27 T cell receptor beta chains below, sequenced in a study of blood T cells in healthy people across ages. Alongside a J-beta primer mix, a sample-barcoded 5' primer served in a second PCR lasting roughly 7 to 12 cycles. One entry per CDR3 protein results from TCRdb running MiXCR on the 5' RACE reads. The table records hundreds of thousands of distinct CDR3 sequences, 45% to 50% of them present only once. Source material: blood. All receptors derive from a woman aged 60-75 years in good health.

The genes are TRBV3-1 and TRBJ1-4; no clear D gene. The V and J ends lost 0 bases and 8 bases respectively, with 7 bases between them. The CDR3 totals 13 residues. Germline lookup yields CDR1 LGHDT and CDR2 YNNKEL (reference sequence). CDR3 in amino acids: CASSQEVREKLFF. The CDR3 bases are TGTGCCAGCAGCCAAGAGGTACGGGAAAAACTGTTTTTT. The full variable domain, its missing parts supplied by reference TRBV3-1 and TRBJ1-4, is DTAVSQTPKYLVTQMGNDKSIKCEQNLGHDTMYWYKQDSKKFLKIMFSYNNKELIINETVPNRFSPKSPDKAHLNLHINSLELGDSAVYFCASSQEVREKLFFGSGTQLSVL.

This clonotype came up a few times. The chain has TRBV4-1 and TRBJ2-7; maybe TRBD2 (6 bases). Germline assignment: CDR1 MGHRA and CDR2 YSYEKL. This CDR3 is built from 15 residues. Trimming took 1 base from V and 2 from J, leaving 12 bases between them. Here the CDR3 DNA reads TGCGCCAGCAGCCAAGTAGGGAGACTAGCCTACGAGCAGTACTTC. Translation: CASSQVGRLAYEQYF.

The genes are TRBV27 and TRBJ2-7, with D tentatively TRBD2 (5 bases). The end of the DNA aligns better with TRBJ2-5, so the J call may be wrong. CDR1 and CDR2 from the germline V gene are MNHEY and SMNVEV (reference sequence). The CDR3 runs to 13 residues. The CDR3 DNA follows: TGTGCCAGCAGCCTGGCAACGGGGGAGACCCAGTACTTC. The encoded protein is CASSLATGETQYF.

Written as DNA, the CDR3 is TGTGCCAGCAGTTTGCCAGGGAAAGGTACCGGGGAGCTGTTTTTT. It specifies CASSLPGKGTGELFF. The chain combines TRBV28 with TRBJ2-2; possibly TRBD1 for D (5 bases). V was pared by 3 bases and J by 5 bases, with 13 bases between. Germline CDR1 and CDR2: MDHEN and SYDVKM. The CDR3 is 15 amino acids.

This chain uses TRBV7-2 with TRBJ2-1; D possibly matches TRBD1 or TRBD2 (6 bases each). This CDR3 has 15 residues. Trimming took 1 base from V and 9 from J, leaving 16 bases between them. Per germline, CDR1 SGHTA and CDR2 FQGNSA. CDR3 bases: TGTGCCAGCAGCTTAGGGGGGGCAGGGAAAGGTGAGCAGTTCTTC. It encodes CASSLGGAGKGEQFF.

V and J are TRBV7-2 and TRBJ2-1; D ambiguous. V lost 5 bases to trimming and J lost 15 bases, with 14 bases between them. Germline CDR1 reads SGHTA; CDR2 reads FQGNSA. This CDR3 comprises 11 residues. This CDR3 reads CASSPEEIRFF. The DNA of the CDR3 is TGTGCCAGCAGCCCCGAAGAGATAAGGTTCTTC.

The chain combines TRBV12-3 or TRBV12-4 with TRBJ2-7, with 8 bases aligning to TRBD2. After removal of 1 base from V and 7 bases from J, the junction contained 6 bases not matched to a gene. This CDR3 has 14 residues. In DNA form, the CDR3 reads TGTGCCAGCAGTTTAGTTAGCGGGGCCGGGGAGCAGTACTTC. Protein sequence: CASSLVSGAGEQYF.

The gene calls are TRBV3-1 and TRBJ2-4, with 7 bases aligning to TRBD1. The end of the DNA fits TRBJ2-5 better, so the J call may be wrong. CDR1 and CDR2 from the germline V gene are LGHDT and YNNKEL (reference sequence). The CDR3 contains 15 residues. In nucleotides, the CDR3 is TGTGCCAGCAGCCAAGGTATAGGGGGCAGGGAGACCCAGTACTTC. Translating it yields CASSQGIGGRETQYF.

This chain links TRBV9 with TRBJ2-6, with TRBD1 as a possible D gene (5 bases). V shed 1 base and J shed 0 bases, with 11 bases lying between them. Germline CDR1 reads SGDLS; CDR2 reads YYNGEE. This CDR3 region has 17 residues. The CDR3 loop reads CASSVSGFVSGANVLTF. As DNA, the CDR3 is TGTGCCAGCAGCGTATCAGGGTTCGTCTCTGGGGCCAACGTCCTGACTTTC.

A remark on this clonotype: One end of the junction varies from germline; a read error may be responsible. The chain combines TRBV20-1 with TRBJ2-1; 9 bases are a match to TRBD2. The CDR3 is 10 residues long. Germline V lookup: CDR1 DFQATT, CDR2 SNEGSKA (reference sequence). CDR3 amino acids: CAGGNNEQFF. Here the CDR3 DNA reads TGTGCGGGAGGGAACAATGAGCAGTTCTTC.

The chain combines TRBV7-2 with TRBJ1-2; 9 bases fit TRBD1. V shed 2 bases and J 10 bases; nucleotides not matched to a gene: 14. The CDR3 is 16 residues long. From germline, CDR1 is SGHTA and CDR2 FQGNSA. The DNA for the CDR3 is TGTGCCAGCAGCTTACATCGGTCGGGGACAGGGTTCGACTACACCTTC. The encoded protein is CASSLHRSGTGFDYTF.

This chain's CDR3 is CATKKGPNLGNTEAFF. The CDR3 DNA follows: TGTGCCACGAAAAAGGGACCAAACCTCGGGAACACTGAAGCTTTCTTT. The rearrangement links TRBV10-3 to TRBJ1-1, with D perhaps matching TRBD1 (5 bases). Trimming cost V 10 bases and J 1 base, with 22 bases left between them. The CDR3 spans 16 residues. CDR1 is ENHRY, CDR2 SYGVKD, per germline.

The chain uses TRBV5-1 and TRBJ2-6; 10 bases are shared with TRBD1. V was pared by 4 bases and J by 2 bases, with 12 bases of the junction left unmatched. The germline V gene encodes CDR1 SGHRS and CDR2 YFSETQ. This CDR3 is built from 19 residues. The CDR3: CASSGRAGQGFPGANVLTF. CDR3 in DNA: TGCGCCAGCAGCGGTAGGGCGGGACAGGGGTTCCCTGGGGCCAACGTCCTGACTTTC.

The chain couples TRBV2 to TRBJ1-1, with D uncertain. This CDR3 has 15 residues. V lost 2 bases and J 1 base, leaving 11 bases between the germline ends. Germline CDR1 is SNHLY and CDR2 is FYNNEI. For the CDR3, the DNA is TGTGCCAGCAGTGAATTTTGGGATGGGAACACTGAAGCTTTCTTT. Protein product: CASSEFWDGNTEAFF.

The J gene is TRBJ2-1, the V gene TRBV4-3; D perhaps matches TRBD2 (6 bases). The J call is doubtful: the DNA matches TRBJ2-7 better. The CDR3 loop spans 16 amino acids. Germline V gives CDR1 LGHNA, CDR2 YSLEER. CDR3 residues: CASSQVWRGSYNEQYF. The CDR3 DNA sequence: TGCGCCAGCAGCCAAGTTTGGCGGGGCTCCTACAATGAGCAGTACTTC.

This clonotype was observed a single time. The rearrangement uses TRBV3-1 and TRBJ2-7; D possibly corresponds to TRBD1 (6 bases). The CDR3 is 13 amino acids. Germline CDR1 LGHDT, CDR2 YNNKEL (reference sequence). V was shortened by 1 base and J by 5 bases, with 9 bases between the two germline ends. CDR3 coding DNA: TGTGCCAGCAGCCAAGCAGGGGCTCACGAGCAGTACTTC. This encodes CASSQAGAHEQYF.

J is TRBJ1-4 and V is TRBV27, with D uncertain. The CDR3 has 13 amino acids. The germline V gene encodes CDR1 MNHEY and CDR2 SMNVEV (reference sequence). V shed 4 bases and J shed 14 bases, with 17 bases lying between them. The CDR3 DNA reads TGTGCCAGCAGTTCTTCAGGTATCCCTTGGCTGTTTTTT. Residues: CASSSSGIPWLFF.

This clonotype was seen a few times. The chain combines TRBV10-3 with TRBJ2-1; 9 bases fit TRBD2. J lost 7 bases, V lost 3 bases, and 10 bases had no gene match. The germline V gene encodes CDR1 ENHRY and CDR2 SYGVKD. This CDR3 is 16 amino acids long. The CDR3 is CAISDLREGPRNEQFF. In nucleotides, the CDR3 is TGTGCCATCAGTGACCTGCGGGAGGGCCCTCGGAATGAGCAGTTCTTC.

This clonotype occurred many times. The rearrangement links TRBV20-1 to TRBJ2-3; the D is unclear. Per the germline V gene, CDR1 is DFQATT and CDR2 is SNEGSKA (reference sequence). The CDR3 contains 15 residues. Trimming shortened V by 4 bases and J by 2 bases, and 16 bases separated the two germline ends. CDR3 in amino acids: CSAITPTASTDTQYF. CDR3 sequence (DNA): TGCAGTGCTATTACACCTACCGCCTCCACAGATACGCAGTATTTT.

The chain joins TRBV4-2 to TRBJ2-1; TRBD2 agrees at 13 bases. Unmatched junction bases numbered 9, after V lost 4 bases and J lost 6 bases. Per germline, CDR1 LGHNA and CDR2 YNFKEQ. The CDR3 length is 17 residues. Written as DNA, the CDR3 is TGTGCCAGCAGCCCAGCAACCGGGACTAGCGGGATCAATGAGCAGTTCTTC. It is translated as CASSPATGTSGINEQFF.

This clonotype has at least ten counts. The V call is TRBV28, the J call TRBJ2-7; D call uncertain. The germline gives CDR1 MDHEN, CDR2 SYDVKM. The V gene lost 3 bases and the J gene lost 3 bases, with 9 bases spanning the gap. The CDR3 spans 13 residues. CDR3 amino acids: CASSLGIHYEQYF. CDR3 coding DNA: TGTGCCAGCAGTTTGGGCATTCACTACGAGCAGTACTTC.

The V and J genes are TRBV20-1 and TRBJ2-1; D might be TRBD2 (6 bases). The CDR3 is 14 residues long. CDR1 is DFQATT and CDR2 is SNEGSKA in the germline V gene (reference sequence). V was pared by 6 bases and J by 6 bases, with 18 bases between. CDR3 nucleotide sequence: TGCAGTGCGGTCGACCAGGATAGCGGCAATGAGCAGTTCTTC. It encodes CSAVDQDSGNEQFF.

As regards this clonotype: A junction boundary mismatches the germline segment, possibly from a read error. This chain uses TRBV7-2 with TRBJ2-3; 7 bases agree with TRBD1. The CDR3 loop spans 20 amino acids. The germline V gene has CDR1 SGHTA and CDR2 FQGNSA. This CDR3 reads CASSPTVFWGQRKRTGTQYF. The CDR3 region has the DNA TGTGCCAGCAGCCCAACGGTCTTTTGGGGACAGAGAAAACGCACAGGTACGCAGTATTTT.

The V gene is TRBV20-1, the J gene TRBJ2-1; the D gene is possibly TRBD2 (6 bases). CDR1 is DFQATT and CDR2 is SNEGSKA in the germline V gene (reference sequence). CDR3 size: 17 residues. V was trimmed by 0 bases and J by 0 bases, leaving 15 bases between them. CDR3 in DNA: TGCAGTGCTAGAGATCCAGCGGGCCCAAGCTCCTACAATGAGCAGTTCTTC. Residues: CSARDPAGPSSYNEQFF.

The chain couples TRBV7-2 to TRBJ2-1; the D gene is possibly TRBD2 (6 bases). The germline V and J ends were trimmed by 1 base and 12 bases, with 10 bases remaining between them. The CDR3 extends over 12 amino acids. The germline V gene has CDR1 SGHTA and CDR2 FQGNSA. CDR3 sequence: CASSLGGRRQFF. CDR3 DNA: TGTGCCAGCAGCTTAGGGGGGAGGAGGCAGTTCTTC.

The chain combines TRBV6-5 with TRBJ2-5, with D tentatively TRBD1 or TRBD2 (5 bases each). This CDR3 has 17 amino acids. Germline V lookup: CDR1 MNHEY, CDR2 SVGAGI. V was trimmed by 4 bases and J by 7 bases, leaving 25 bases between them. The chain's CDR3 is CASSLSPPGAKLGTQYF. CDR3 in DNA: TGTGCCAGCAGTTTGTCACCCCCCGGGGCTAAGCTAGGGACCCAGTACTTC.

This clonotype showed up just a few times. J is TRBJ2-6 and V is TRBV27, with 11 bases fitting TRBD1. Trimming cost V 4 bases and J 0 bases; bases outside gene matches: 2. Per germline, CDR1 MNHEY and CDR2 SMNVEV (reference sequence). There are 17 residues in the CDR3. This chain's CDR3 is CASSSGQGVSGANVLTF. Here the CDR3 DNA reads TGTGCCAGCAGTTCGGGACAGGGGGTCTCTGGGGCCAACGTCCTGACTTTC.